The 10 T cell receptor beta chains below all came from one sample that was sequenced in a study of shared clonotypes between healthy human individuals. Assay: immunoSEQ multiplex PCR; the TCRdb copy retains only in-frame clones and omits some. The sample has 90,000 to 100,000 clones; around 43% are singletons. The specimen was PBMCs. The receptors stem from a woman in her 40s in good health. Some clones in this sample may be carry-over from other donors' samples.

This clone was picked up many times. The genes are TRBV29-1 and TRBJ2-7; D ambiguous. In germline, CDR1 is SQVTM, CDR2 ANQGSEA. V lost 6 bases and J 4 bases, leaving 13 bases between the germline ends. The CDR3 totals 12 residues. CDR3 sequence (DNA): TGCAGCGTGGAGAACTACCGATACGAGCAGTACTTC. This codes for CSVENYRYEQYF.

This chain uses TRBV5-4 with TRBJ2-4; unclear D gene. Germline assignment: CDR1 SGHNT and CDR2 YYREEE (reference sequence). This CDR3 has 18 amino acids. V gave up 0 bases and J gave up 5 bases, with 21 bases separating them. CDR3 sequence: CASSLVSGGFSSQNIQYF. Here the CDR3 DNA reads TGTGCCAGCAGCTTGGTGTCGGGCGGCTTCTCTTCCCAAAACATTCAGTACTTC.

The table lists this clone with a count of one. The rearrangement joins TRBV15 to TRBJ2-2; possibly TRBD2 for D (5 bases). Deletions cut 1 base from V and 5 bases from J, with 14 bases between. CDR1 is LNHNV, CDR2 YYDKDF, per germline (reference sequence). The CDR3 sequence is 16 residues long. The CDR3 loop reads CATSRGGSSGTGELFF. In DNA, the CDR3 is TGTGCCACCAGCAGAGGAGGCTCTTCGGGGACCGGGGAGCTGTTTTTT. The complete variable domain, with remaining parts taken from reference TRBV15 and TRBJ2-2, reads DAMVIQNPRYQVTQFGKPVTLSCSQTLNHNVMYWYQQKSSQAPKLLFHYYDKDFNNEADTPDNFQSRRPNTSFCFLDIRSPGLGDTAMYLCATSRGGSSGTGELFFGEGSRLTVL.

In its sample, this clone was seen a few times. V is TRBV10-3 and J is TRBJ2-1; the match to TRBD2 covers 10 bases. Trimming took 6 bases from V and 0 from J; bases not matched to a gene: 8. Per germline, CDR1 ENHRY and CDR2 SYGVKD. This CDR3 has 17 residues. CDR3 sequence reads: CAIRPSGSVLSYNEQFF. CDR3 bases: TGTGCCATCAGACCTAGCGGGAGCGTCCTCTCCTACAATGAGCAGTTCTTC.

V and J are TRBV29-1 and TRBJ1-4, with unresolved D. CDR3 length equals 13 residues. V was cut by 7 bases and J by 0 bases, with 9 bases left in between. Looked up from germline, CDR1 is SQVTM and CDR2 is ANQGSEA. The chain's CDR3 is CSAAKSTNEKLFF. CDR3 DNA sequence: TGCAGCGCCGCGAAATCAACTAATGAAAAACTGTTTTTT.

The genes are TRBV6-4 and TRBJ2-1, with D unclear. This CDR3 comprises 15 residues. The V gene's germline CDR1 is MRHNA and CDR2 SNTAGT. Trimming stripped 3 bases from V and 6 bases from J, with 15 bases between. The CDR3 protein is CASSEASRYFNEQFF. The CDR3 DNA reads as TGTGCCAGCAGTGAGGCGTCTAGGTATTTCAATGAGCAGTTCTTC.

This clone has ten or more counts. The V and J genes are TRBV10-3 and TRBJ1-2; D uncertain. CDR3 length: 11 amino acids. CDR1 ENHRY and CDR2 SYGVKD come from the germline V gene. Trimming stripped 10 bases from V and 8 bases from J, with 14 bases between. The CDR3 spells CATQAEGGYTF. The DNA of the CDR3 is TGTGCCACCCAAGCAGAAGGCGGCTACACCTTC.

The rearrangement joins TRBV5-1 to TRBJ2-5; tentatively, D is TRBD2 (5 bases). The J call is in doubt because the DNA end fits TRBJ2-7 better. Germline CDR1 and CDR2: SGHRS and YFSETQ. This CDR3 comprises 16 residues. The CDR3 loop is CASSTVGADGTYEQYF. The CDR3 bases are TGCGCCAGCAGCACCGTAGGAGCGGACGGAACCTACGAGCAGTACTTC.

This rearrangement joins TRBV28 to TRBJ1-2; 8 bases map to TRBD1. Germline V gene data show CDR1 as MDHEN and CDR2 as SYDVKM. The CDR3 is made up of 15 amino acids. With V trimmed by 7 bases and J by 1 base, 8 bases remained unmatched. CDR3 bases: TGTGCCAGCACCCCATTGGGACAGGATAACTATGGCTACACCTTC. This encodes CASTPLGQDNYGYTF.

The table lists this clone with a count of one. A read error is likely here: a far larger clone is one base away. The rearrangement uses TRBV7-6 and TRBJ2-1; D call uncertain. Per the germline V gene, CDR1 is SGHVS and CDR2 is FNYEAQ. This CDR3 is 13 amino acids long. CDR3 amino acids: CASSQTSSREQLF. In DNA, the CDR3 is TGTGCCAGCAGCCAGACCTCAAGCCGTGAGCAGCTCTTC.